This T cell receptor beta chain comes out of a study of TIL therapy for anti-PD-1-resistant metastatic lung cancer. General study results and limits: TIL clonotype persistence in blood showed no apparent association with response.

Sequencing used immunoSEQ v3. Profiled with immunoSEQ multiplex PCR; TCRdb holds only in-frame clones, not every one. The sample yields 20,000 or so clones, 83% seen once. About this clone itself: Its antigen is not known.

Sample time point: pre-treatment sample, taken before nivolumab and TIL therapy. This CDR3 comprises 19 residues. V dropped 0 bases and J dropped 8; count of bases not matched to a gene: 16. Per germline, CDR1 LGHNA and CDR2 YSLEER. V and J are TRBV4-3 and TRBJ2-1; 10 bases line up with TRBD2. The source is a person between 25 and 79 years old with non-small cell lung cancer. Sequences were derived from blood, sampled at baseline. CDR3 sequence: CASSQEIGSGRAVGDEQFF. For the CDR3, the DNA is TGCGCCAGCAGCCAAGAAATCGGGAGCGGGAGGGCCGTGGGGGATGAGCAGTTCTTC.